Listed below are T cell receptor beta chains from one sample, sequenced in a study of glioma-infiltrating T cells after dendritic cell vaccination. The protocol was immunoSEQ multiplex PCR, while the TCRdb copy is restricted to in-frame clones and leaves out a portion. Altogether fewer than 95,000 clones are present, 85% being singletons, with the ten largest covering 8.5%. The specimen was blood, collected after dendritic cell vaccination. These TCRs come from a human donor with glioblastoma. Both conserved end residues are part of each CDR3. The D gene is left open where the match is weak. Part of the rows lack a size; the others show once, few, many or a class for expanded clones.

j_gene	d_gene	abundance	v_gene	CDR3nt	CDR3aa
TRBJ2-1	.	once	TRBV7-8	TGTGCCAGCAGCCTGGGACAAAACAATGAGCAGTTCTTC	CASSLGQNNEQFF
TRBJ1-5	.	.	TRBV19	TGTGCCAGTAGGTTAGATAGCAATCAGCCCCAGCATTTT	CASRLDSNQPQHF
TRBJ2-7	.	.	TRBV21-1	TGTGCCAGCAGCAAAGGGCGGGTCAACTCCTACGAGCAGTACTTC	CASSKGRVNSYEQYF
TRBJ2-6	.	.	TRBV18	TGTGCCAGCTCACCACCTCGGGGTCCCTACTCTGGGGCCAACGTCCTGACTTTC	CASSPPRGPYSGANVLTF
TRBJ2-3	TRBD2	.	TRBV7-2	TGTGCCAGCAGCCGGACTAGCGGGGGGGATACGCAGTATTTT	CASSRTSGGDTQYF
TRBJ2-1	.	.	TRBV7-9	TGTGCCAGCAGCAATATCTACAATGAGCAGTTCTTC	CASSNIYNEQFF
TRBJ1-1	TRBD1	once	TRBV11-2	TGTGCCAGCAGCTTGAAGGGGGCCCGGGTTACTGAAGCTTTCTTT	CASSLKGARVTEAFF
TRBJ2-7	.	.	TRBV2	TGTGCCAGCAGTGAGGGCAGGGGCCAATCCTACGAGCAGTACTTC	CASSEGRGQSYEQYF
TRBJ1-3	.	.	TRBV7-9	TGTGCCAGCAGCCCGTCCAGAACCCCCTCTGGAAACACCATATATTTT	CASSPSRTPSGNTIYF
TRBJ2-1	.	.	TRBV13	TGTGCCAGCAGCTTTATAGGAGAACTTAATGAGCAGTTCTTC	CASSFIGELNEQFF
TRBJ2-7	TRBD2	.	TRBV7-9	TGTGCCAGCAGCCGAGCTAGCGGGGGGTTCTACGAGCAGTACTTC	CASSRASGGFYEQYF
TRBJ2-5	TRBD2	.	TRBV6-5	TGTGCCAGCAGTTACGGGACTAGCCGGGCAGAGACCCAGTACTTC	CASSYGTSRAETQYF
TRBJ2-7	.	.	TRBV7-9	TGTGCCAGCAGCTTAGCGCTTCAGGGAGGCTACGAGCAGTACTTC	CASSLALQGGYEQYF
TRBJ1-2	.	.	TRBV5-1	TGCGCCAGCAGCCGGGCAGCGGCCGATAAGGTCTTCTATGGCTACACCTTC	CASSRAAADKVFYGYTF
TRBJ2-7	.	.	TRBV6-6	TGTGCCAGCAGTTACGACAGTACCTACGAGCAGTACTTC	CASSYDSTYEQYF
TRBJ1-5	TRBD1	.	TRBV2	TGTGCCAGCAGGGACAGGATAGCCAATCAGCCCCAGCATTTT	CASRDRIANQPQHF
TRBJ2-7	TRBD1	.	TRBV27	TGTGCCAGCAGACTTCAACCGGGACAGGGCCCCTACGAGCAGTACTTC	CASRLQPGQGPYEQYF
TRBJ2-3	TRBD1	.	TRBV5-8	TGTGCCAGCAGGAGGACAGGGGTAGATACGCAGTATTTT	CASRRTGVDTQYF
TRBJ1-2	TRBD1	once	TRBV19	TGTGCCAGTAGTATCACACAGGGGGCGCTTGGCTACACCTTC	CASSITQGALGYTF
TRBJ1-1	TRBD1	.	TRBV6-5	TGTGCCACTTACAGGGGTGCTGAAGCTTTCTTT	CATYRGAEAFF
TRBJ1-3	.	.	TRBV6-5	TGTGCCAGCAGTTACGGCAGGCTGAGCTCTGGAAACACCATATATTTT	CASSYGRLSSGNTIYF